This TCR beta chain was recorded in a study of patients and donors after allogeneic stem cell transplantation (dated by TCRdb to the early 2020s). Receptor amplification or capture employed RT-PCR. Sequencing instrument: NextSeq 550. TCRdb applied fastp at Q25 and MiXCR to the public reads, then kept only in-frame beta chains. Rows with a matching CDR3 protein are joined into one entry that keeps the most common DNA and genes. The sample data list about 210,000 distinct CDR3 sequences, and 38% of these were observed just once. The ten largest clones represent roughly 10% of the sample. This clonotype was seen a few times. Its antigen is unknown. No much larger clone exists at a distance of one base, and base qualities are not known. This TCR came from a human donor who was either an allogeneic HSCT recipient or a stem cell or donor lymphocyte infusion donor (not recorded which). It is not recorded whose cells these are; they may come from a transplant donor. The sequencing sample was made of blood, either unsorted or a sorted T cell fraction (not recorded which).

This receptor has the CDR3 CASSARTGDQETQYF. DNA sequence: TGCGCCAGCAGCGCAAGGACAGGGGACCAAGAGACCCAGTACTTC. Rearrangement joined TRBV5-1 to TRBJ2-5; TRBD1 aligns with 9 central bases. After removal of 4 bases from V and 0 bases from J, the junction retains 4 bases not matched to a gene. Sequences SGHRS (CDR1) and YFSETQ (CDR2) are obtained from the germline V gene. The CDR3, cysteine through phenylalanine, is 15 amino acids long. Just CDR3 DNA is preserved here, 45 bases in frame from base 1.